This TCR beta chain emerged from a study of shared clonotypes between healthy human individuals. Study as a whole: Each donor contributed plates that comprised three CD4 naive, three CD4 memory, two CD8 naive and one CD8 memory.

Deep-level settings were used for running the assay. Repertoires were generated with immunoSEQ multiplex PCR, while TCRdb's copy carries only in-frame clones and drops some. The table includes around 2.5 million clones, 93% detected once. This CDR3 spans 14 amino acids. Germline CDR1 SGDLS, CDR2 YYNGEE. V lost 0 bases, J lost 3 bases, and 10 bases lay in between. This clonotype was sampled from a man younger than 30 in good health. Some clones in this sample may be carry-over from other donors' samples. The gene calls are TRBV9 and TRBJ2-7; a possible D gene is TRBD1 (6 bases). Sample: naive CD4+ T cells from PBMCs. As for subset: CD45RA+ positively selected. The CDR3 loop reads CASSVDTGSYEQYF. The CDR3 DNA follows: TGTGCCAGCAGCGTAGATACAGGGAGCTACGAGCAGTACTTC.